This record covers a single TCR beta chain. Its cognate antigen is unknown. In the PCR, 60 Vbeta and 13 Jbeta primers were used. The repertoire was sequenced with immunoSEQ multiplex PCR; TCRdb's copy has only in-frame clones and lacks some. The table has fewer than 250,000 clones, over 70% seen once. This entry belongs to a study of cytomegalovirus exposure and HLA in healthy donors. Whole-study findings and limits: The investigators catalogued about 170 TCR beta chains as cytomegalovirus-associated.

CDR1 is MNHEY, CDR2 SVGAGI, per germline. The CDR3 loop spans 14 amino acids. Trimming took 5 bases from V and 5 from J; bases not matched to a gene: 5. The V and J genes are TRBV6-5 and TRBJ2-3, with 9 bases lining up with TRBD2. This clonotype was obtained from a woman in her 30s in good health and CMV-seropositive. Sequencing was carried out using PBMCs. The CDR3 is CASSPGTSLDTQYF. The CDR3 bases are TGTGCCAGCAGTCCCGGGACTAGCTTAGATACGCAGTATTTT.